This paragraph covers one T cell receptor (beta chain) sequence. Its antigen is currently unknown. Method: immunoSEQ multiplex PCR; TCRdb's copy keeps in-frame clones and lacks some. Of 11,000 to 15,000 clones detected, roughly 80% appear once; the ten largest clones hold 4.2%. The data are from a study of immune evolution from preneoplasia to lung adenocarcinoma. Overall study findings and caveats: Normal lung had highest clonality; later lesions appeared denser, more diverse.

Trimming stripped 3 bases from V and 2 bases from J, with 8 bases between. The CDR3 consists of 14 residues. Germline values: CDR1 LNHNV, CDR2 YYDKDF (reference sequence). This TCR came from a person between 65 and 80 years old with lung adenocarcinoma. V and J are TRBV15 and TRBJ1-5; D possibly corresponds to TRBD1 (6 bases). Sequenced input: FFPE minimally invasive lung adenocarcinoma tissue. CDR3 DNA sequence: TGTGCCACCAGCAGGGACAGAGGCAATCAGCCCCAGCATTTT. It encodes CATSRDRGNQPQHF.